Presented here are 10 T cell receptor beta chains from one specimen sequenced in a study of shared clonotypes between healthy human individuals. Measured with immunoSEQ multiplex PCR; TCRdb has only the in-frame clones, and not every one. The table records 2 million to 2.5 million clones, 85% to 95% of them present only once. The sample comprised naive CD4+ T cells sorted from blood. The subset here: CD45RA+ positively selected. Receptor source: a man in his late teens or twenties in good health.

The rearrangement joins TRBV9 to TRBJ1-1; D perhaps matches TRBD1 (5 bases). The CDR3 totals 15 residues. Trimming pared 0 bases from V and 0 bases from J, leaving 9 bases between. Germline loops: CDR1 SGDLS, CDR2 YYNGEE. CDR3 DNA: TGTGCCAGCAGCGTAGGGTGGGGCTTGAACACTGAAGCTTTCTTT. Translation gives CASSVGWGLNTEAFF.

The chain couples TRBV6-6 to TRBJ1-2; D unresolved. The CDR3 has 15 amino acids. The V end lost 0 bases, the J end lost 7 bases, and 15 bases lay between the germline ends. The germline CDR1 and CDR2 sequences are MNHNY and SVGAGI (reference sequence). CDR3 protein: CASSYSSQDGVGYTF. CDR3 DNA: TGTGCCAGCAGTTACTCGAGTCAGGATGGGGTTGGCTACACCTTC.

The chain is built from TRBV2 and TRBJ1-3; D not certain. V was clipped by 4 bases and J by 10 bases, with 14 bases between them. The V gene's germline CDR1 is SNHLY and CDR2 FYNNEI. The CDR3 totals 13 residues. This CDR3 is CASSVIVPGTIYF. The CDR3 DNA reads TGTGCCAGCAGTGTGATCGTTCCGGGAACCATATATTTT.

A single count supports this clone. The CDR3 spells CASSPQGRTQPNTEAFF. The CDR3 DNA reads TGTGCCAGCTCACCTCAGGGCAGGACACAACCGAACACTGAAGCTTTCTTT. V is TRBV18 and J is TRBJ1-1, with TRBD1 as a possible D gene (5 bases). Deletions cut 3 bases from V and 1 base from J, with 18 bases between. The CDR3 runs to 17 residues. Germline V lookup: CDR1 KGHSH, CDR2 LQKENI.

The V gene is TRBV6-6, the J gene TRBJ1-6; 7 positions agree with TRBD1. Looked up from germline, CDR1 is MNHNY and CDR2 is SVGAGI (reference sequence). Unmatched junction bases numbered 5, after V lost 5 bases and J lost 4 bases. This CDR3 is 15 amino acids long. In nucleotides, the CDR3 is TGTGCCAGCAGTCGGGACAGCCAGTATAATTCACCCCTCCACTTT. It is translated as CASSRDSQYNSPLHF.

The chain has TRBV30 and TRBJ2-1; TRBD1 agrees at 7 bases. Germline CDR1 reads GTSNPN; CDR2 reads SVGIG (reference sequence). J lost 9 bases, V lost 1 base, and 3 bases had no gene match. CDR3 length: 12 residues. CDR3 sequence (DNA): TGTGCCTGGAGTGACAGGGGCGGTGAGCAGTTCTTC. Translated: CAWSDRGGEQFF.

The count of this clone is one. The chain carries TRBV5-4 and TRBJ2-2; 13 bases align to TRBD2. Germline V gene lookup returns CDR1 SGHNT and CDR2 YYREEE (reference sequence). The CDR3 has 17 amino acids. J gave up 7 bases and V 0 bases, and 6 bases lay outside the gene matches. In nucleotides, the CDR3 is TGTGCCAGCAGCTTGGCCGGACTAGCGGGAGCGAACGGGGAGCTGTTTTTT. This translates into CASSLAGLAGANGELFF.

This chain joins TRBV28 and TRBJ2-7; D uncertain. This CDR3 comprises 12 residues. In germline, CDR1 is MDHEN, CDR2 SYDVKM. V shed 5 bases and J shed 3 bases, with 8 bases lying between them. CDR3 loop: CASSGTSYEQYF. CDR3 DNA sequence: TGTGCCAGCAGTGGAACAAGCTACGAGCAGTACTTC.

The chain recombines TRBV7-2 with TRBJ2-3; no firm D call. Germline V gene data show CDR1 as SGHTA and CDR2 as FQGNSA. The CDR3 has 13 residues. V was cut by 6 bases and J by 3 bases, with 10 bases left in between. The DNA of the CDR3 is TGTGCCAGCAGGGGATTACAGACAGATACGCAGTATTTT. Residues: CASRGLQTDTQYF.

V usage is TRBV7-2 and J usage is TRBJ2-7; 10 nucleotides line up with TRBD2. The CDR3 extends over 18 amino acids. V lost 1 base to trimming and J lost 6 bases; unmatched junction nucleotides: 15. In germline, CDR1 is SGHTA, CDR2 FQGNSA. CDR3 residues: CASSLDESGRVPYVEQYF. The CDR3 DNA reads TGTGCCAGCAGCTTAGATGAAAGCGGGAGGGTTCCTTACGTCGAGCAGTACTTC.